This TCR beta chain was retrieved from a study of coeliac disease (dated by TCRdb to between 2022 and 2023). Study-level background: Coeliac patients were classed as newly diagnosed active disease, refractory coeliac disease type I, or disease controlled by a gluten-free diet. Because high-resolution HLA typing was not available, biased TRBV7-2 usage was examined as a proof of principle. Next-generation sequencing of rearranged TRB and TRG CDR3 regions was used on small intestinal lymphocyte fractions taken from coeliac and non-coeliac patients. The study was aimed at characterising TR repertoires of small intestinal T cells in active, refractory type I and gluten-free-diet-treated coeliac disease. A total of approximately 30 patients were included in the full study, of whom about 22 had serologically confirmed coeliac disease and 8 were controls with non-small intestinal disorders. Samples from roughly 27 subjects were successfully TRB sequenced, and these included around 22 paired samples of bulk unsorted intraepithelial and lamina propria cells.

With respect to this clone: No cognate antigen has been identified for it. No clone much larger than this one lies a single base away; base qualities are absent.

Cells were frozen in aliquots of 400,000 to 600,000 in DMSO/FBS in liquid nitrogen, and a single aliquot from each fraction was used for sequencing. Every one of the 30 patients in the study had endoscopy and a small intestinal biopsy. Intraepithelial cells were released by stirring biopsies for one hour at 37°C in RPMI containing EGTA, MgCl2 and 1% FBS. Genomic DNA was extracted from frozen unsorted cell fractions using the Qiagen DNeasy blood extraction kit. The CDR3 spans 14 residues, from the cysteine through the phenylalanine. The DNA shown is the 42-base CDR3, in frame from base 1. CDR1 and CDR2 are read off the germline V gene (reference sequence) as SGHNT and YYREEE. V ends up 0 bases short and J 5 bases short, with an unmatched junction base count of 1. Beyond this particular receptor, the publication reports: Separating intraepithelial cells from lamina propria cells did not give high-purity fractions, so cross-contamination between the two compartments may have occurred. Lower clonality than in controls was observed in the TRB and TRG repertoires of active coeliac intraepithelial and lamina propria samples, suggesting that diverse T cells were recruited. TRB repertoires were found to be largely private, with most amino acid sequences unique to one sample, and no significant difference in V-gene usage was found between disease groups. The approach was considered by the authors to be unsuitable for unbiased detection of gliadin-specific T cells, as gliadin-specific T cells are scarce and rarely shared between patients.

Libraries were prepared through the immunoSEQ multiplex PCR assay. Using reverse primers that targeted J gene segments together with forward primers that targeted V gene segments, the TR loci were amplified in a multiplexed PCR. The Illumina HiSeq System was used to sequence the amplified CDR3 regions. The source study handled its data this way. Closely related reads were merged with a nearest-neighbour algorithm so that PCR and sequencing errors were removed and data were collapsed into unique sequences. Two measures summarised the repertoires: clonality, and T cell density, defined as TR molecules per amount of genomic DNA input. Public TRs were defined as CDR3 amino acid sequences in at least 80% of unsorted samples, then tested for differential abundance between coeliac and control samples. Differences in clonality and density between disease groups were tested by Kruskal-Wallis tests, followed by Dunn post-tests. Not all clones reach the TCRdb copy of this immuneACCESS table, which keeps in-frame sequences only. Checked studies attribute under half of the gap to unresolved V genes and leave the rest unexplained. For V, J and clone size, that table is used; D and trimming come from the DNA. Within this sample are roughly 3,500 clones, with 70% to 80% of them counted one time only. The top ten constitute about 15% of the sample.

The chain is encoded by TRBV5-4 joined to TRBJ1-2; 10 central nucleotides agree with TRBD1. This sequence originates from a man in his late teens or twenties with celiac disease on a gluten-free diet. The material sequenced was intraepithelial lymphocytes from the gut. The cell subset or site label, read with the paper, signifies: intraepithelial cell (IEC) fraction of small intestinal biopsy. The CDR3 region reads CASSLGQGAYGYTF. The sequenced DNA: TGTGCCAGCAGCTTGGGACAGGGGGCTTATGGCTACACCTTC.